Following are 7 T cell receptor beta chains from one sample sequenced in a study of blood T cells in healthy people across ages. Using a J-beta primer mix together with a sample-barcoded 5' primer, a second PCR was run for roughly 7 to 11 cycles. TCRdb reprocessed the 5' RACE reads with MiXCR, giving one entry per CDR3 protein. The repertoire holds just over 1 million distinct CDR3 sequences, with under 45% as singletons. Sequencing used blood. The receptors shown here come from a woman aged 60 to 75 in good health.

The CDR3 DNA reads TGCAGTGCCGACCGGGGTTCGCAGCCCCAGCATTTT. Protein: CSADRGSQPQHF. This rearrangement joins TRBV20-1 to TRBJ1-5; D gene unclear. CDR1 and CDR2 (germline): DFQATT, SNEGSKA (reference sequence). The CDR3 is made up of 12 amino acids. V was clipped by 6 bases and J by 7 bases, with 13 bases between them.

This chain joins TRBV9 and TRBJ2-7; D gene unclear. Trimming cost V 4 bases and J 5 bases, with 16 bases left between them. The CDR3 extends over 14 amino acids. Per the germline V gene, CDR1 is SGDLS and CDR2 is YYNGEE. Here the CDR3 DNA reads TGTGCCAGCAGCTCGGAAGTTTCAAGGGACGAGCAGTACTTC. This encodes CASSSEVSRDEQYF.

This chain joins TRBV24-1 and TRBJ2-1, with D possibly matching TRBD1 (5 bases). Germline V gene data show CDR1 as KGHDR and CDR2 as SFDVKD. The CDR3 is 13 residues long. The V gene lost 6 bases and the J gene lost 4 bases, with 9 bases spanning the gap. The DNA for the CDR3 is TGTGCCACCAGTCGGACAACTTACAATGAGCAGTTCTTC. It encodes CATSRTTYNEQFF.

The chain uses TRBV6-1 and TRBJ2-7, with D possibly being TRBD1 or TRBD2 (5 bases each). CDR1 and CDR2 (germline): MNHNS, SASEGT. V was pared by 7 bases and J by 0 bases, with 22 bases between. The CDR3 length is 17 residues. CDR3 coding DNA: TGTGCCAGCACACGAGGGACCCCGGAGGCGAGCTCCTACGAGCAGTACTTC. Translated: CASTRGTPEASSYEQYF.

The chain has TRBV7-2 and TRBJ2-2, with 12 nucleotides matching TRBD2. V lost 0 bases, J lost 5 bases, and 10 bases stayed unmatched. Germline CDR1 is SGHTA and CDR2 is FQGNSA. The CDR3 is 19 amino acids. The CDR3 DNA follows: TGTGCCAGCAGCTTAGCGAGGGCTAGCGGGAGGGTGAGGACCGGGGAGCTGTTTTTT. Protein product: CASSLARASGRVRTGELFF.

This clonotype was seen a few times. The V and J genes are TRBV20-1 and TRBJ2-3; D perhaps matches TRBD1 (5 bases). Germline CDR1 DFQATT, CDR2 SNEGSKA (reference sequence). This CDR3 spans 13 amino acids. The DNA of the CDR3 is TGCAGGGCCGGACACGTAAACACAGATACGCAGTATTTT. This encodes CRAGHVNTDTQYF.

This clonotype has at least ten counts. The chain has TRBV15 and TRBJ2-7, with TRBD2 identical over 7 bases. Germline CDR1 is LNHNV and CDR2 is YYDKDF (reference sequence). The ends lost 3 bases at V and 3 bases at J; junction bases unmatched: 5. The CDR3 is 14 residues long. DNA of the CDR3: TGTGCCACCAGCAGGGCCAGCGGGGACTACGAGCAGTACTTC. This gives the protein CATSRASGDYEQYF. The whole variable domain, filled in from reference TRBV15 and TRBJ2-7, reads DAMVIQNPRYQVTQFGKPVTLSCSQTLNHNVMYWYQQKSSQAPKLLFHYYDKDFNNEADTPDNFQSRRPNTSFCFLDIRSPGLGDTAMYLCATSRASGDYEQYFGPGTRLTVT.